This entry features one T cell receptor (beta chain) sequence. What it recognizes is unknown. This specimen comes from a study of blood T cells in healthy people across ages. Regarding the study as a whole: Higher diversity, along with more naive CD4+ cells, distinguished long-lived donors from aged donors.

This CDR3 is built from 14 residues. Germline CDR1 KGHDR, CDR2 SFDVKD. V lost 7 bases, J lost 1 base, and 10 bases lay in between. With a J-beta primer mix and a sample-barcoded 5' primer, a second PCR ran about 6 to 11 cycles. TCRdb independently ran MiXCR on the 5' RACE reads; one entry per CDR3 protein. The table includes about 1.8 million distinct CDR3 sequences, 49% detected once. The sequenced sample consisted of blood. The TCR sequence derives from a woman aged 40 to 50 in good health. This chain links TRBV24-1 with TRBJ2-1; D is possibly TRBD2 (5 bases). CDR3 in DNA: TGTGCCACCAGCCCCGAGGGTTCCTACAATGAGCAGTTCTTC. Encoded protein: CATSPEGSYNEQFF.